This T cell receptor (beta chain) stems from a study of cytomegalovirus exposure and HLA in healthy donors. V lost 3 bases to trimming and J lost 0 bases, with 11 bases between them. The V gene's germline CDR1 is MNHEY and CDR2 SMNVEV (reference sequence). There are 15 residues in the CDR3. Broader study findings: Many donors shared some public TCRs, even though most TCR sequences were rare. Earlier analysis found most TCR beta V segments productive about 87% or about 30% of the time.

With 60 Vbeta and 13 Jbeta primers, the PCR was carried out. TCRdb's table, derived via immunoSEQ multiplex PCR, lists solely in-frame clones and lacks some. The sample lists some 160,000 clones; 70% to 85% were seen once. To note about this clone: Antigen specificity is unknown.

Source material: PBMCs. The chain employs TRBV27 and TRBJ1-1; no firm D call. This clonotype was sampled from a woman in her twenties or thirties in good health and CMV-seronegative. The CDR3 region has the DNA TGTGCCAGCAGTTTCGGTCTCACCTTGAACACTGAAGCTTTCTTT. Translation gives CASSFGLTLNTEAFF.